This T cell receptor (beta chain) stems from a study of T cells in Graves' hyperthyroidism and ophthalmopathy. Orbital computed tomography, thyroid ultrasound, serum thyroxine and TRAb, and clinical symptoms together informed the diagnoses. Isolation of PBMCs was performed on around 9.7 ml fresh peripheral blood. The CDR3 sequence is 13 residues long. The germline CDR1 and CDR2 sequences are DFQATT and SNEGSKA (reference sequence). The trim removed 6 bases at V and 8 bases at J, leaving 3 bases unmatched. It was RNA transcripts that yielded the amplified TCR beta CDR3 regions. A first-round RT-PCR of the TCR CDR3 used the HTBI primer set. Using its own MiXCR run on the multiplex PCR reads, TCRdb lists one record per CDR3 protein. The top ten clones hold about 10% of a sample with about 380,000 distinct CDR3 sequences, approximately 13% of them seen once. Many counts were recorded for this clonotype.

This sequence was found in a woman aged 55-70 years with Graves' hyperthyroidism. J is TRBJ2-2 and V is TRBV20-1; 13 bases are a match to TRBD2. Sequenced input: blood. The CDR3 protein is CSAPLAGGGELFF. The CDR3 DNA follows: TGCAGTGCCCCACTAGCGGGAGGGGGGGAGCTGTTTTTT.